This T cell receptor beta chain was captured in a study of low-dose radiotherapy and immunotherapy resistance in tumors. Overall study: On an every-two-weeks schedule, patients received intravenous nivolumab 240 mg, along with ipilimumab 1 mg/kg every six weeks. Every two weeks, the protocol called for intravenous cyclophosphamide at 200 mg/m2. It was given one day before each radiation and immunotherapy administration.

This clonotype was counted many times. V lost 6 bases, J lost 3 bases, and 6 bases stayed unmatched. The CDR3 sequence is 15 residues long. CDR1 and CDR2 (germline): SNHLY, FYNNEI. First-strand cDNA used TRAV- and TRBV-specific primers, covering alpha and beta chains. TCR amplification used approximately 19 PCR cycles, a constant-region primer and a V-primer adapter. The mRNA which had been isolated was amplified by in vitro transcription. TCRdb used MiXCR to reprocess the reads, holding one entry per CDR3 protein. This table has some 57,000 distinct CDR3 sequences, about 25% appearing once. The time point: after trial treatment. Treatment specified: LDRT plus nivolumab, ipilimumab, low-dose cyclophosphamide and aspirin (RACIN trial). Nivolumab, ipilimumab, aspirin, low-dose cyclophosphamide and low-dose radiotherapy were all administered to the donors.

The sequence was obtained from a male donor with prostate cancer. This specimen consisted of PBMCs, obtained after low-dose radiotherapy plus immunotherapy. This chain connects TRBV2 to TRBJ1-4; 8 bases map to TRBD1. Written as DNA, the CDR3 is TGTGCCAGCAGCGGACAGGGTCTTCCTAATGAAAAACTGTTTTTT. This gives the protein CASSGQGLPNEKLFF.